What follows describes a single T cell receptor beta chain. Ages ranged from about 18 to 89 years, with residence in about 23 US areas. Allocation to cohorts depended on clinical history reported by the participants. This sample is drawn from a study of blood T cell repertoires in COVID-19. The overall study: Among Cohort 3 donors, those recovered had two negative PCRs, clearance, or symptom resolution.

TCRdb's copy holds only in-frame clones and misses some; the assay was immunoSEQ multiplex PCR. The sample has 150,000 to 200,000 clones, around 79% seen once; the top ten hold around a fifth. This TCR was recovered from a woman in her 70s in a cohort exposed to, infected with or recovered from COVID-19 (not recorded which). The sequenced sample was PBMCs or T cells enriched from blood (not recorded which).

CDR3 region: CASSLDAGKKFDGYTF. The CDR3 nucleotides read TGTGCCAGCAGCTTGGATGCAGGGAAAAAATTTGATGGCTACACCTTC. V usage is TRBV5-5 and J usage is TRBJ1-2; TRBD1 might be the D (5 bases). The germline gives CDR1 SGHKS, CDR2 YYEKEE (reference sequence). Trimming removed 0 bases from V and 6 bases from J, with 18 bases in between. The CDR3 has 16 residues.